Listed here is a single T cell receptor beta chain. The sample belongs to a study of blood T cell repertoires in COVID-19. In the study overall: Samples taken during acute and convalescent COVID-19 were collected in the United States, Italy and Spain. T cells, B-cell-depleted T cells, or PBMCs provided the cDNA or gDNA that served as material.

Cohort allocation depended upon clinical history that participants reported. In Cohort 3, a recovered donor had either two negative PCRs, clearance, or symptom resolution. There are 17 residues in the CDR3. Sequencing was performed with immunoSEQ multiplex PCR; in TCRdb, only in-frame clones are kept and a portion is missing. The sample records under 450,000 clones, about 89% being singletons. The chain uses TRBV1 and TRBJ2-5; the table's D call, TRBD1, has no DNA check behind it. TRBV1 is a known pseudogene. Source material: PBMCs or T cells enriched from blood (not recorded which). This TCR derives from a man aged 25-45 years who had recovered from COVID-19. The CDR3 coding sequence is TGCACCAGCAATTCAAACAGGCTTTTGAGTTCTAAAGAGACCCAGTACTTC. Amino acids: CTSNSNRLLSSKETQYF.